The clone carrying this T cell receptor (beta chain) appeared a few times. The antigen is undetermined. From 5'RACE with constant-segment primers came TCR alpha and TCR beta cDNA libraries that carried sample barcodes and UMIs. MiXCR, run by TCRdb on the 5' RACE reads, gives a single entry per CDR3 protein. The table lists 400,000 to 500,000 distinct CDR3 sequences, over 15% of them singletons. This sample stems from a study of T-cell memory formation after mild COVID-19. Whole-study context: TCR clusters mostly belonged to single donors.

This CDR3 contains 17 residues. Germline V lookup: CDR1 SEHNR, CDR2 FQNEAQ (reference sequence). Germline trimming cut 2 bases from V and 3 bases from J; bases unmatched to any gene: 12. Study-wide points: CD4+ clones that contracted lay mainly in CM and EM; CD8+ ones lay in EMRA. The second-wave clones peaking on day 37 were not confirmed as SARS-CoV-2-specific.

This sequence was found in a man aged 18 to 29 who had mild COVID-19 (a few samples of this study predate the infection). Cell type and time point are not known. This chain connects TRBV7-9 to TRBJ1-1; TRBD1 aligns across 7 bases. The sample comprised PBMCs or a T cell subset sorted from them (not recorded which). The CDR3 here is CASSLSQGVRDYTEAFF. As DNA, the CDR3 is TGTGCCAGCAGCTTAAGTCAGGGGGTACGGGATTACACTGAAGCTTTCTTT.